This TCR beta chain was identified in a study of shared clonotypes between healthy human individuals. The CDR3 length is 14 residues. V gave up 2 bases and J gave up 3 bases, with 11 bases separating them. Germline V gene lookup returns CDR1 SGHNT and CDR2 YYREEE (reference sequence). Profiling relied on immunoSEQ multiplex PCR, and the TCRdb table lists in-frame clones only, not all of them. Of a few million clones listed, approximately 93% are singletons. The receptor's source is a man in his late teens or twenties in good health. Some clones in this sample may be carry-over from other donors' samples. The sequenced material came from naive CD4+ T cells from PBMCs. Noted subset: CD45RA+ positively selected. The V gene is TRBV5-4, the J gene TRBJ2-5; D is ambiguous. CDR3 sequence: CASSLSDAKETQYF. CDR3 DNA: TGTGCCAGCAGCTTATCGGACGCAAAAGAGACCCAGTACTTC. Complete variable domain (other parts from reference TRBV5-4 and TRBJ2-5): ETGVTQSPTHLIKTRGQQVTLRCSSQSGHNTVSWYQQALGQGPQFIFQYYREEENGRGNFPPRFSGLQFPNYSSELNVNALELDDSALYLCASSLSDAKETQYFGPGTRLLVL.